Included here is one TCR beta chain sequence, with context. This sample was included in a study of T cell changes during pregnancy in multiple sclerosis. Measured with immunoSEQ multiplex PCR; TCRdb has only the in-frame clones, and not every one. The sample holds fewer than 85,000 clones, over 90% seen once. There are 13 residues in the CDR3. CDR1 GTSNPN and CDR2 SVGIG come from the germline V gene (reference sequence). Trimming took 5 bases from V and 0 from J, leaving 10 bases between them. This TCR was recovered from a female donor with multiple sclerosis, enrolled in a pregnancy study. The starting material was peripheral blood, obtained in the second trimester of pregnancy. V is TRBV30 and J is TRBJ1-1; D not resolved. The CDR3 spells CAWGRLMNTEAFF. DNA for the CDR3: TGTGCCTGGGGGAGGCTGATGAACACTGAAGCTTTCTTT.